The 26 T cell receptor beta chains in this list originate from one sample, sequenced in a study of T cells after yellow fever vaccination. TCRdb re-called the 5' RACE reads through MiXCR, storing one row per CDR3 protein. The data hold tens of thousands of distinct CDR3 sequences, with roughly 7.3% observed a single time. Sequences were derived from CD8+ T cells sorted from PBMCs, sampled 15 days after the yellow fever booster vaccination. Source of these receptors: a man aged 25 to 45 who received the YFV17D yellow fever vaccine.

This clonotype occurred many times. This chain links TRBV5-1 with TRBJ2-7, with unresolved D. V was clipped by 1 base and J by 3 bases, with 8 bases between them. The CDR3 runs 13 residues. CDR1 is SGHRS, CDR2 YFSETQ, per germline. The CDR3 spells CASSLSEDYEQYF. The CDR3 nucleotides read TGCGCCAGCAGCTTGTCAGAAGACTACGAGCAGTACTTC.

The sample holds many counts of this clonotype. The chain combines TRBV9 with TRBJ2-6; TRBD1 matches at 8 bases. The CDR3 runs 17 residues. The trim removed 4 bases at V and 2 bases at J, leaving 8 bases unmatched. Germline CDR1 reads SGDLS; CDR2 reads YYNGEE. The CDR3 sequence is CASSPWAGGAGANVLTF. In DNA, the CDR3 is TGTGCCAGCAGCCCTTGGGCAGGGGGCGCTGGGGCCAACGTCCTGACTTTC.

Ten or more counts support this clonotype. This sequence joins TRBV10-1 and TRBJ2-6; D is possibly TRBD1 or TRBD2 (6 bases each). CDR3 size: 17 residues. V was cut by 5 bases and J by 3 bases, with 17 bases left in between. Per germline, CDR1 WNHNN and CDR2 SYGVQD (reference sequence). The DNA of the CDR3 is TGCGCCAGCAGTATCGACACGGGGGCGCTTGGGGCCAACGTCCTGACTTTC. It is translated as CASSIDTGALGANVLTF.

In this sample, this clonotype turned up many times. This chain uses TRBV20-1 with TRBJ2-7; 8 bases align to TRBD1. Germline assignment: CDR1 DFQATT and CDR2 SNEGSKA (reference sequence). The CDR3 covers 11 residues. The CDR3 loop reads CRGQVKYEQYF. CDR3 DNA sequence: TGCAGGGGACAGGTTAAATACGAGCAGTACTTC.

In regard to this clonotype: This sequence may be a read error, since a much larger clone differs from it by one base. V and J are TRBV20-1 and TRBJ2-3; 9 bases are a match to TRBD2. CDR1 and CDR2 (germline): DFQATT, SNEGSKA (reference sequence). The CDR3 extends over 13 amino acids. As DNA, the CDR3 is TGCAGTGCCCATGGGACTAGCATAGATACGCAGTATTTT. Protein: CSAHGTSIDTQYF.

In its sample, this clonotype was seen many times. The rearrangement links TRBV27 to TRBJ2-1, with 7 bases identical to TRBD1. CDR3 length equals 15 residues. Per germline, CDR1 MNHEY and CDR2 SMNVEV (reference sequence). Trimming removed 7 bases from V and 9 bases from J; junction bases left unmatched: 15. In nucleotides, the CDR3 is TGTGCCAGCAAAGGGGACAGCGCAACGGGGAGTGAGCAGTTCTTC. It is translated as CASKGDSATGSEQFF.

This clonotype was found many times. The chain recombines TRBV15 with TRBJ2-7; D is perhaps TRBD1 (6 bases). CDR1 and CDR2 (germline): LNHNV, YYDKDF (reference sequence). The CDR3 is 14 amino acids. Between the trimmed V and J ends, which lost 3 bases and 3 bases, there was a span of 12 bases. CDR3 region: CATSRARGFYEQYF. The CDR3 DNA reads TGTGCCACCAGCAGGGCCAGGGGCTTCTACGAGCAGTACTTC.

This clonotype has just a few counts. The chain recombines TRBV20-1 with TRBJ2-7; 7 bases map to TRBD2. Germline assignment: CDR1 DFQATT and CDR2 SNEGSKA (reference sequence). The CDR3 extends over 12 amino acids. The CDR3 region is CSGRTSNYEQYF. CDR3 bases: TGCAGCGGGAGGACTTCTAACTACGAGCAGTACTTC.

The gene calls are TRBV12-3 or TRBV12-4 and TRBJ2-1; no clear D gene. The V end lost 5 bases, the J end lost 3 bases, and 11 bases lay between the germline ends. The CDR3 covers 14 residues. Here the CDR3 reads CASSLGVGYNEQFF. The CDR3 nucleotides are TGTGCCAGCAGTCTCGGAGTAGGCTACAATGAGCAGTTCTTC.

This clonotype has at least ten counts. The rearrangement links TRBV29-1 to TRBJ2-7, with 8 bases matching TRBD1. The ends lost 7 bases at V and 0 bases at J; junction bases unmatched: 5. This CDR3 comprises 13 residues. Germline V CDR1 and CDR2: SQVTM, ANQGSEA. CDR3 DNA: TGCAGCGGGTCAGGGGGCATCTCCTACGAGCAGTACTTC. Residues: CSGSGGISYEQYF.

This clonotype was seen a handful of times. CDR3 in amino acids: CASNPMSGGNENEQFF. CDR3 nucleotides: TGTGCCAGCAACCCCATGAGCGGGGGTAACGAAAATGAGCAGTTCTTC. The chain is built from TRBV28 and TRBJ2-1; 8 positions agree with TRBD2. This CDR3 region has 16 residues. The germline CDR1 and CDR2 sequences are MDHEN and SYDVKM. Germline trimming cut 7 bases from V and 7 bases from J; bases unmatched to any gene: 15.

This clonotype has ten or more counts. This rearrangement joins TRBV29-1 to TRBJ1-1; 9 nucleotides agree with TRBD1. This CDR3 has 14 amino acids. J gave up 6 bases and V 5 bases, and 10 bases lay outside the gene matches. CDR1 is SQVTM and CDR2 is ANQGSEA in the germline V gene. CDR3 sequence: CSVHTGTGFAEAFF. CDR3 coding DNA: TGCAGCGTTCATACCGGGACAGGGTTCGCTGAAGCTTTCTTT.

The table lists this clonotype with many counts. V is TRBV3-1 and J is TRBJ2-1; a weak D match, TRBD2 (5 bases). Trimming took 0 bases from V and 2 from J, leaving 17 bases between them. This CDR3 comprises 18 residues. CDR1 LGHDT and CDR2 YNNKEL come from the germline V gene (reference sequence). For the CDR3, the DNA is TGTGCCAGCAGCCAAGATCATGTTGCGGGCTACCCCTACAATGAGCAGTTCTTC. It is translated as CASSQDHVAGYPYNEQFF.

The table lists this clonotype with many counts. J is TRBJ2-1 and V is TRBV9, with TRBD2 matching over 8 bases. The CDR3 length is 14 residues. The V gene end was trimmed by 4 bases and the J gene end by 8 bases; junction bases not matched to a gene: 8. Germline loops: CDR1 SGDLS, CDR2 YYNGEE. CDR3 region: CASSPGLVLDEQFF. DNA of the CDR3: TGTGCCAGCAGCCCGGGACTAGTCTTAGATGAGCAGTTCTTC.

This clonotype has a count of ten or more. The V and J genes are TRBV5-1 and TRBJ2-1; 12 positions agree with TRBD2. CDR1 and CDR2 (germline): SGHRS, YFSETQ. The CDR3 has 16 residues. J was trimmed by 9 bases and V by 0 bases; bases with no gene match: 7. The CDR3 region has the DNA TGCGCCAGCAGCTTGGTGACTAGCGGGAGTGTGGGTGAGCAGTTCTTC. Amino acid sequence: CASSLVTSGSVGEQFF.

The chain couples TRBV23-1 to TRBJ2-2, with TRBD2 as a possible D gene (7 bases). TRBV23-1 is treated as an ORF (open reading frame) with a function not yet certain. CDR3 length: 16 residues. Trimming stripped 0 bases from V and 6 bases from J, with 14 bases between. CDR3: CASSQSGRTEAGELFF. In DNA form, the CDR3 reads TGCGCCAGCAGTCAATCCGGGAGGACAGAGGCCGGGGAGCTGTTTTTT.

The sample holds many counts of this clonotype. Here the CDR3 reads CASSLELGVGTEAFF. The CDR3 nucleotides read TGTGCCAGCAGCTTAGAGCTCGGAGTGGGGACTGAAGCTTTCTTT. The chain uses TRBV7-2 and TRBJ1-1; the D is unclear. CDR3 length: 15 amino acids. Germline loops: CDR1 SGHTA, CDR2 FQGNSA. V lost 1 base and J 5 bases, leaving 14 bases between the germline ends.

In DNA form, the CDR3 reads TGCGCCAGCAGCCAATCAGGGTACGAGCAGTACTTC. It is translated as CASSQSGYEQYF. The chain has TRBV4-3 and TRBJ2-7; maybe TRBD1 (5 bases). The CDR3 consists of 12 residues. V shed 2 bases and J shed 4 bases, with 6 bases lying between them. From germline, CDR1 is LGHNA and CDR2 YSLEER.

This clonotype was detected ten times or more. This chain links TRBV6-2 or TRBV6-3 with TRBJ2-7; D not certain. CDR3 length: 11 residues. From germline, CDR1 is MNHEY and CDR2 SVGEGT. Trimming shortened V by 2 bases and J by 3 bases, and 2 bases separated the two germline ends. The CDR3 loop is CASSYLYEQYF. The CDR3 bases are TGTGCCAGCAGTTACCTCTACGAGCAGTACTTC.

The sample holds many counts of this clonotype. CDR3: CASNSITGELFF. CDR3 DNA: TGTGCCAGCAACAGCATCACCGGGGAGCTGTTTTTT. The chain carries TRBV27 and TRBJ2-2; D unclear. This CDR3 is 12 amino acids long. Germline V gene lookup returns CDR1 MNHEY and CDR2 SMNVEV (reference sequence). V lost 7 bases to trimming and J lost 4 bases, with 7 bases between them.

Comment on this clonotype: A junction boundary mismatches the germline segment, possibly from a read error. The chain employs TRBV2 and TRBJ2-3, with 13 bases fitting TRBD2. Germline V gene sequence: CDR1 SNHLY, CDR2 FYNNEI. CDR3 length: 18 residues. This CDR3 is CACSFVGTSGIYTDTQYF. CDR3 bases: TGTGCCTGCAGTTTCGTCGGGACTAGCGGGATATACACAGATACGCAGTATTTT. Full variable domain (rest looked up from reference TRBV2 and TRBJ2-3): EPEVTQTPSHQVTQMGQEVILRCVPISNHLYFYWYRQILGQKVEFLVSFYNNEISEKSEIFDDQFSVERPDGSNFTLKIRSTKLEDSAMYFCACSFVGTSGIYTDTQYFGPGTRLTVL.

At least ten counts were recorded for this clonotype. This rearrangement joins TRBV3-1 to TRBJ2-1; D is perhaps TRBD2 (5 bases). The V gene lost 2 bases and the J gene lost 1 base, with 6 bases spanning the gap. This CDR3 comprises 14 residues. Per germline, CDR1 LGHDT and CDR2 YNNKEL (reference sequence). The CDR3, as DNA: TGTGCCAGCAGCCAACCGGGGTCCTACAATGAGCAGTTCTTC. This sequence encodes CASSQPGSYNEQFF.

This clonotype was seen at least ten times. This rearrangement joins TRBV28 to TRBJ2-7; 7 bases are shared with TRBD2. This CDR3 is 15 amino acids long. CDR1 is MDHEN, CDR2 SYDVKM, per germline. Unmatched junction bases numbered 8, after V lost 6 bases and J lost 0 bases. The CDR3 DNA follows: TGTGCCAGCAGATCATCCCGGGAGGACTCCTACGAGCAGTACTTC. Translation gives CASRSSREDSYEQYF.

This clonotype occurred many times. DNA for the CDR3: TGTGCCAGCAGCTTGGGGCCTAGCGGAACCTACAATGAGCAGTTCTTC. It encodes CASSLGPSGTYNEQFF. The chain carries TRBV11-2 and TRBJ2-1, with 7 bases matching TRBD2. The germline V gene has CDR1 SGHAT and CDR2 FQNNGV. CDR3 length: 16 amino acids. The V gene end was trimmed by 3 bases and the J gene end by 2 bases; junction bases not matched to a gene: 7.

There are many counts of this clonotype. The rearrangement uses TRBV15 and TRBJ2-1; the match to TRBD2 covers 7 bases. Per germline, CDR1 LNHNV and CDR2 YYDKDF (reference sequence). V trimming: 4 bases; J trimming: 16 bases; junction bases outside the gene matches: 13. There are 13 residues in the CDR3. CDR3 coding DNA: TGTGCCACCAGCACCGGGGGGACTCCCCCAAACTTCTTC. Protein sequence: CATSTGGTPPNFF.

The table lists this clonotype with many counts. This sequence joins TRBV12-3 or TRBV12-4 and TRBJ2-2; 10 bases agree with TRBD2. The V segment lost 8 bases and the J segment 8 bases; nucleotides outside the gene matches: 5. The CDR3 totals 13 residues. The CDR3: CASYTSGKGELFF. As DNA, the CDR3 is TGTGCCAGCTACACTAGCGGGAAAGGGGAGCTGTTTTTT.